What follows describes a single T cell receptor beta chain. The antigen is undetermined. The entry originates in a study of vaccination and CD4 T cells after COVID-19. The treatment here: approximately 9-day PBMC culture with coronavirus spike peptide pools or control peptides (ViraFEST assay). ViraFEST enlarged antigen-specific T cell populations with peptide pools and afterwards sequenced TCRs. The V and J ends lost 5 bases and 3 bases respectively, with 11 bases between them. CDR1 MNHNS and CDR2 SASEGT come from the germline V gene. This CDR3 region has 14 residues. The Oncomine TCR Beta short-read assay sequenced DNA from cultured CD4+ T cells. TCRdb re-called the PCR reads with MiXCR, one entry per CDR3 protein. The table shows 12,000 to 15,000 distinct CDR3 sequences, with about 55% occurring only once.

This clonotype originated in a human donor who had recovered from COVID-19. The specimen was CD4+ T cells from blood, cultured in vitro, collected before SARS-CoV-2 vaccination. The V gene is TRBV6-1, the J gene TRBJ2-1; D gene unclear. In nucleotides, the CDR3 is TGTGCCAGCAGTACCTCTGACAACTACAATGAGCAGTTCTTC. Amino acid sequence: CASSTSDNYNEQFF.